The clone carrying this T cell receptor beta chain was seen many times. Its antigen is unknown. The V segment lost 3 bases and the J segment 0 bases; nucleotides outside the gene matches: 1. Germline CDR1 and CDR2: LNHNV and YYDKDF (reference sequence). The CDR3 covers 14 residues. The sample is drawn from a study of Graves' ophthalmopathy and Graves' hyperthyroidism. The PBMCs had their origin in 10 ml of fresh peripheral blood. The study amplified TCR beta CDR3 regions using RNA transcripts. The workflow started with a first-round RT-PCR run with HTBI primers and then moved on to a second-round multiplex PCR. MiXCR, run by TCRdb on the multiplex PCR reads, gives a single entry per CDR3 protein. The table lists 600,000 to 950,000 distinct CDR3 sequences, around 40% of them singletons, with 44% in the top ten. General study findings and limits: Both an approximately 70% sensitivity and an approximately 74% specificity characterized the model's predictions of ophthalmopathy progression.

The V and J genes are TRBV15 and TRBJ2-5; 7 bases are shared with TRBD1. The sample taken for sequencing was peripheral blood. The source of this sequence is an adult man with Graves' ophthalmopathy. The CDR3 reads CATSRGQYQETQYF. The CDR3 DNA follows: TGTGCCACCAGCAGGGGACAGTACCAAGAGACCCAGTACTTC.